The TCR beta chain described here comes from a study of blood T cell repertoires in COVID-19. Study information: The study drew acute and convalescent COVID-19 samples from the United States, Italy and Spain. PBMCs, B-cell-depleted T cells, or T cells were the source of the cDNA or gDNA that made up the material.

Germline-derived CDR1 and CDR2 are LNHNV and YYDKDF (reference sequence). The CDR3 consists of 14 residues. Trimming stripped 6 bases from V and 0 bases from J, with 11 bases between. Per the original data handling: Scientists estimated how many nucleated cells there were by amplifying reference gene primers. Method: immunoSEQ multiplex PCR; TCRdb's copy keeps in-frame clones and lacks some. D and trimming come from the DNA, and the V and J calls and clone size come from that table. The sample includes over 75,000 clones, 75% to 90% of them seen just once. The source is an elderly woman with active COVID-19. The sequencing input was peripheral blood. The chain couples TRBV15 to TRBJ2-5, with D possibly TRBD2 on 5 matching bases. CDR3: CATRRALYQETQYF. The CDR3 DNA follows: TGTGCCACCAGGCGGGCCTTGTACCAAGAGACCCAGTACTTC.